What follows describes a single T cell receptor (beta chain). Antigen unknown. The sample belongs to a study of cytomegalovirus exposure and HLA in healthy donors. As for the study in general: A subsequent analysis stated that the 100 to 150 validation repertoires were run on the same platform as the approximately 710 first-cohort repertoires.

Broader study findings: The dataset shows that most TCR sequences were rare, while some public TCRs occurred in many donors. The study flagged approximately 180 TCR beta chains as cytomegalovirus-associated. Subsequent analysis showed first-cohort TCR clusters tending to co-occur in roughly 130 validation repertoires.

Germline CDR1 is MNHEY and CDR2 is SVGAGI. V was clipped by 6 bases and J by 5 bases, with 14 bases between them. The CDR3 is 14 residues long. TCRdb's table, derived via immunoSEQ multiplex PCR, lists solely in-frame clones and lacks some. The top ten hold 2% to 2.5% of the sample, which has roughly 62,000 clones, just under 95% seen once. The chain joins TRBV6-5 to TRBJ1-5, with no clear D. This clonotype originated in a man between 18 and 29 years old in good health and CMV-seronegative. The sample consisted of PBMCs. This CDR3 is CASSLDGIDQPQHF. CDR3 sequence (DNA): TGTGCCAGCAGCTTGGACGGGATCGATCAGCCCCAGCATTTT.